This is a list of T cell receptor beta chains from one sample in a study of shared clonotypes between healthy human individuals. The method was immunoSEQ multiplex PCR; TCRdb's version includes in-frame clones alone and lacks a portion of them. The data contain roughly 330,000 clones, around 67% of them singletons. Sequencing was performed on memory CD4+ T cells sorted from blood. These receptor sequences come from a man aged 25 to 40 in good health. The CDR3 runs from the conserved cysteine through the conserved F or W. Each record gives: V gene, J gene, CDR3 length, clone size, D gene, CDR3 DNA, CDR3 protein. A D gene is named only where the DNA matches it firmly. Expanded clones are given a class, and other clones once, few, many or no size at all.

TRBV6-5	TRBJ2-3	15	many	TRBD2	TGTGCCAGCAGCACACCGGGGGGGGGCACAGATACGCAGTATTTT	CASSTPGGGTDTQYF
TRBV19	TRBJ1-4	13	-	TRBD1	TGTGCCAGTAGTTACAGGGGAAATGAAAAACTGTTTTTT	CASSYRGNEKLFF
TRBV29-1	TRBJ2-1	13	many	TRBD2	TGCAGCGTTACTAGCGGGGACTACAATGAGCAGTTCTTC	CSVTSGDYNEQFF
TRBV10-2	TRBJ2-3	12	few	-	TGCGCCAGCACCCTGTCGGGAGATACGCAGTATTTT	CASTLSGDTQYF
TRBV5-1	TRBJ2-7	13	-	TRBD1	TGCGCCAGCAGCTTGGGACAGGGGAACGAGCAGTACTTC	CASSLGQGNEQYF
TRBV5-6	TRBJ2-7	14	-	-	TGTGCCAGCAGCTCAGCGACAGGTTCCTACGAGCAGTACTTC	CASSSATGSYEQYF
TRBV2	TRBJ1-1	13	-	-	TGTGCCAGCACCCTGGACAGAAACACTGAAGCTTTCTTT	CASTLDRNTEAFF
TRBV5-1	TRBJ2-2	11	once	-	TGCGCCAGCAGCAATTACGGGGAGCTGTTTTTT	CASSNYGELFF
TRBV5-1	TRBJ2-7	15	-	-	TGCGCCAGCAGCTTGGGCCCCGGGAGCTCCTACGAGCAGTACTTC	CASSLGPGSSYEQYF
TRBV7-2	TRBJ2-7	14	-	TRBD2	TGTGCCAGCAGTAGACTAGCGGACTTCTACGAGCAGTACTTC	CASSRLADFYEQYF
TRBV15	TRBJ2-1	14	-	-	TGTGCCACCAGCTTCCGGGACTCCAACAATGAGCAGTTCTTC	CATSFRDSNNEQFF
TRBV15	TRBJ2-5	15	-	TRBD1	TGTGCCACCAGCAGAGATCGGGGAGCAGGGGGTGACCAGTACTTC	CATSRDRGAGGDQYF
TRBV28	TRBJ1-1	14	-	-	TGTGCCAGCAGTTTATTGCGGGGGCACACTGAAGCTTTCTTT	CASSLLRGHTEAFF
TRBV18	TRBJ2-2	14	once	TRBD1	TGTGCCAGCCCGGACAGGGTTGGAACCGGGGAGCTGTTTTTT	CASPDRVGTGELFF
TRBV28	TRBJ2-7	13	few	TRBD1	TGTGCCAGCAGGCCGGGACAGCAAACCGAGCAGTACTTC	CASRPGQQTEQYF
TRBV7-9	TRBJ2-2	15	-	-	TGTGCCAGCAGCCAAGGGTCTACGAACACCGGGGAGCTGTTTTTT	CASSQGSTNTGELFF
TRBV18	TRBJ2-7	15	few	TRBD2	TGTGCCAGCTCACCAGCTAGCGGGATTAGTAGCGAGCAGTACTTC	CASSPASGISSEQYF
TRBV18	TRBJ2-7	17	-	-	TGTGCCAGCTCACCACCTGAGATGGGGGGGGCTCCCTACGAGCAGTACTTC	CASSPPEMGGAPYEQYF
TRBV4-3	TRBJ2-7	17	-	TRBD1	TGCGCCAGCAGCCACGTCTCATCCGGGACAGGAACCTACGAGCAGTACTTC	CASSHVSSGTGTYEQYF
TRBV5-1	TRBJ2-5	14	-	-	TGCGCCAGCAGCATTGGACAAACCCAAGAGACCCAGTACTTC	CASSIGQTQETQYF
TRBV2	TRBJ2-3	16	-	TRBD2	TGTGCCAGCAGTGAAGGTCGCGGGAGGGTGGAAGATACGCAGTATTTT	CASSEGRGRVEDTQYF
TRBV5-1	TRBJ1-3	15	few	-	TGCGCCAGCAGCTTTTTGGGGGCTGGTGGAAACACCATATATTTT	CASSFLGAGGNTIYF
TRBV18	TRBJ1-4	16	-	-	TGTGCCAGCTCACCCCAGGAGAGCTGGGGAAAAGAAAAACTGTTTTTT	CASSPQESWGKEKLFF
TRBV28	TRBJ2-1	12	-	-	TGTGCCAGCAGTTCCAGGGACGGTGAGCAGTTCTTC	CASSSRDGEQFF
TRBV28	TRBJ2-1	14	few	-	TGTGCCTGGGGGGACTCCAGCTCCTACAATGAGCAGTTCTTC	CAWGDSSSYNEQFF
TRBV11-2	TRBJ1-2	15	-	-	TGTGCCAGCAGCTCCTTACAGGGCCGAGACTATGGCTACACCTTC	CASSSLQGRDYGYTF
TRBV28	TRBJ1-2	16	once	-	TGTGCCAGCAGTTTACTTACGGCAGGCGCTAACTATGGCTACACCTTC	CASSLLTAGANYGYTF
TRBV5-4	TRBJ2-5	12	-	-	TGTGCCAGCAGCTTACCCAAAGAGACCCAGTACTTC	CASSLPKETQYF
TRBV7-9	TRBJ2-1	17	-	-	TGTGCCAGCAGCGACTCCTTTAGCGGAACTTCCTACAATGAGCAGTTCTTC	CASSDSFSGTSYNEQFF
TRBV2	TRBJ1-5	14	-	-	TGTGCCAGCAGTGCGACAGGCCCCAATCAGCCCCAGCATTTT	CASSATGPNQPQHF
TRBV6-5	TRBJ2-5	13	-	-	TGTGCCAGCAGTTACGTGGGAGGAGAGACCCAGTACTTC	CASSYVGGETQYF
TRBV7-6	TRBJ2-3	16	-	TRBD2	TGTGCCAGCAGCGCAACCGGGACTAGCGGCACAGATACGCAGTATTTT	CASSATGTSGTDTQYF
TRBV7-2	TRBJ2-6	14	-	-	TGTGCCAGCAGCTCCAGAGGGGGGGCCAACGTCCTGACTTTC	CASSSRGGANVLTF
TRBV7-9	TRBJ1-1	13	-	-	TGTGCCAGCAGCTTAAGGCTGGACACTGAAGCTTTCTTT	CASSLRLDTEAFF
TRBV6-6	TRBJ2-7	14	-	-	TGTGCCAGCAACCACAGGGTTGGCTCCTACGAGCAGTACTTC	CASNHRVGSYEQYF
TRBV10-2	TRBJ2-7	14	-	TRBD2	TGCGCCAGCAGTGAAACTAGCGGGAACTACGAGCAGTACTTC	CASSETSGNYEQYF
TRBV19	TRBJ2-1	16	once	TRBD2	TGTGCCAGTAGTAGCCGCGGACTAGCGGCGTACAATGAGCAGTTCTTC	CASSSRGLAAYNEQFF